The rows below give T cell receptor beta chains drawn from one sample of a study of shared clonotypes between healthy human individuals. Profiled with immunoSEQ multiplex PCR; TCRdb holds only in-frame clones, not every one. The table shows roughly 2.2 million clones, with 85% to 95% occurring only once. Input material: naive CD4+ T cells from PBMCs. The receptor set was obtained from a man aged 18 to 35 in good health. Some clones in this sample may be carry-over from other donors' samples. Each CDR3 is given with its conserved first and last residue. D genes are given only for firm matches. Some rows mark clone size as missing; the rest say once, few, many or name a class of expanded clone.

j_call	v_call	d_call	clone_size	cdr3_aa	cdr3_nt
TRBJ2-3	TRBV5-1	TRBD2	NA	CASSLAGGRVTDTQYF	TGCGCCAGCAGCTTGGCAGGCGGGAGGGTCACAGATACGCAGTATTTT
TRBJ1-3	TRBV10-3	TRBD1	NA	CAISEYSPGQGNTIYF	TGTGCCATCAGTGAGTACTCACCGGGACAGGGAAACACCATATATTTT
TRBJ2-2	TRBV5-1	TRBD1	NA	CASTRTGGRTGELFF	TGCGCCAGCACTAGGACAGGGGGTCGCACCGGGGAGCTGTTTTTT
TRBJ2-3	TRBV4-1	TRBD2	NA	CASSRELAGGTDTQYF	TGCGCCAGCAGCCGCGAACTAGCGGGAGGAACAGATACGCAGTATTTT
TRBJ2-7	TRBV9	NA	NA	CASSPQPGGTYEQYF	TGTGCCAGCAGCCCCCAACCTGGGGGAACCTACGAGCAGTACTTC
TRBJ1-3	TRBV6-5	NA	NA	CASIASGNTIYF	TGTGCCAGCATTGCCTCTGGAAACACCATATATTTT
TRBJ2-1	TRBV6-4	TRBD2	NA	CASSETGTSGYNEQFF	TGTGCCAGCAGTGAAACCGGGACTAGCGGATACAATGAGCAGTTCTTC
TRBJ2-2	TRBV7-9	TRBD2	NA	CASSASSGSTGELFF	TGTGCCAGCAGCGCCTCTAGCGGGAGTACCGGGGAGCTGTTTTTT
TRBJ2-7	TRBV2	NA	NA	CASSEQEITYEQYF	TGTGCCAGCAGTGAACAGGAGATCACCTACGAGCAGTACTTC
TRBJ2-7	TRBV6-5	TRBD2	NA	CASSPAGGPYEQYF	TGTGCCAGCAGCCCAGCGGGAGGGCCCTACGAGCAGTACTTC
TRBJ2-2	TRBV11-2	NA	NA	CASSRDGASTGELFF	TGTGCCAGCAGCCGTGACGGGGCGAGCACCGGGGAGCTGTTTTTT
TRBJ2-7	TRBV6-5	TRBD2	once	CASSYGGGTAYEQYF	TGTGCCAGCAGTTACGGGGGGGGGACGGCCTACGAGCAGTACTTC
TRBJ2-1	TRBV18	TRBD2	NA	CASSPPGLAGGNEQFF	TGTGCCAGCTCACCACCGGGACTAGCGGGAGGAAATGAGCAGTTCTTC
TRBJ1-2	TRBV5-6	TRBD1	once	CASSYRDRNNYGYTF	TGTGCCAGCAGCTACCGGGACAGAAATAACTATGGCTACACCTTC
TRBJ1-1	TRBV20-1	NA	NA	CSASHTEAFF	TGCAGTGCTTCCCACACTGAAGCTTTCTTT
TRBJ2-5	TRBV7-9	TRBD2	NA	CASSFAGGPETQYF	TGTGCCAGCAGCTTCGCGGGAGGGCCCGAGACCCAGTACTTC
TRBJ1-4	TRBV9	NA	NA	CASSAHGGANEKLFF	TGTGCCAGCAGCGCCCACGGGGGGGCTAATGAAAAACTGTTTTTT
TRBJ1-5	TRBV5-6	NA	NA	CASNLGLGYNQPQHF	TGTGCCAGCAACTTAGGCCTCGGATATAATCAGCCCCAGCATTTT
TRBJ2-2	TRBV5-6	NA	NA	CASSLSSGELFF	TGTGCCAGCAGCCTCTCCTCGGGGGAGCTGTTTTTT
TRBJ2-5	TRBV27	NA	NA	CASSLRNSETQYF	TGTGCCAGCAGTTTAAGGAATTCTGAGACCCAGTACTTC
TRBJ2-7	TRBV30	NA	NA	CAWSVNGFWNEQYF	TGTGCCTGGAGTGTAAATGGGTTTTGGAACGAGCAGTACTTC
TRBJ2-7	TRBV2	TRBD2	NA	CASRPTSGRLGEQYF	TGTGCCAGCAGGCCGACTAGCGGGAGATTAGGGGAGCAGTACTTC
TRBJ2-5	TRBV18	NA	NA	CASSPLVDQETQYF	TGTGCCAGCTCACCCCTAGTGGACCAAGAGACCCAGTACTTC
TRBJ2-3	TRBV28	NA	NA	CASSPLADTQYF	TGTGCCAGCAGTCCCCTAGCAGATACGCAGTATTTT
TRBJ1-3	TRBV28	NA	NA	CASIPGGGFLGGNTIYF	TGTGCCAGCATCCCCGGCGGGGGATTCTTGGGTGGAAACACCATATATTTT
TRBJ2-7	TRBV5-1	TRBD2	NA	CASRSTSGSSYEQYF	TGCGCCAGCCGATCCACGAGCGGGAGCTCCTACGAGCAGTACTTC
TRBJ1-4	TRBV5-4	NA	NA	CASSLRVGGGATNEKLFF	TGTGCCAGCAGCTTGCGAGTCGGAGGAGGGGCAACTAATGAAAAACTGTTTTTT
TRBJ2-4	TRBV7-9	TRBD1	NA	CASSLLRDSKNIQYF	TGTGCCAGCAGCTTATTACGGGACAGCAAAAACATTCAGTACTTC
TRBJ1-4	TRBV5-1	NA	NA	CASTPGRAATNEKLFF	TGCGCCAGCACTCCGGGCCGGGCTGCAACTAATGAAAAACTGTTTTTT
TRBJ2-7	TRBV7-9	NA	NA	CASSLGIGPYEQYF	TGTGCCAGCAGCTTAGGAATAGGACCCTACGAGCAGTACTTC
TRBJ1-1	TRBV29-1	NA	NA	CSVQGGGTEAFF	TGCAGCGTTCAAGGAGGGGGCACTGAAGCTTTCTTT
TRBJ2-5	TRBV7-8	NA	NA	CASSLEYQETQYF	TGTGCCAGCAGCTTAGAATACCAAGAGACCCAGTACTTC
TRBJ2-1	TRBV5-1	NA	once	CASSQFGQYEQFF	TGCGCCAGCAGCCAGTTCGGCCAATATGAGCAGTTCTTC
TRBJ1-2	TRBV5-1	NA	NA	CASSLDNYGYTF	TGCGCCAGCAGCTTGGATAACTATGGCTACACCTTC
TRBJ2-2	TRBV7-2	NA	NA	CASSFPDGFPNTGELFF	TGTGCCAGCAGCTTTCCCGACGGGTTCCCGAACACCGGGGAGCTGTTTTTT
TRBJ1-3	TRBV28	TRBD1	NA	CASSLRGPGNTIYF	TGTGCCAGCAGCCTAAGGGGGCCTGGAAACACCATATATTTT
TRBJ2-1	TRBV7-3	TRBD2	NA	CASSFSGPTENEQFF	TGTGCCAGCAGCTTTAGCGGGCCCACAGAGAATGAGCAGTTCTTC
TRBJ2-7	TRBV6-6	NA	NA	CASSSNTGLGGNEQYF	TGTGCCAGCAGTTCCAACACAGGGTTGGGGGGTAACGAGCAGTACTTC
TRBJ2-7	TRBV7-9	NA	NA	CASSARGAHYEQYF	TGTGCCAGCAGCGCACGGGGTGCGCACTACGAGCAGTACTTC
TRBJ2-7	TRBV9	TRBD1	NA	CASSASAQGFKQYF	TGTGCCAGCAGCGCTTCGGCACAGGGGTTCAAGCAGTACTTC
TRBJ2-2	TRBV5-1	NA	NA	CASSLEADGELFF	TGCGCCAGCAGCTTGGAAGCCGACGGGGAGCTGTTTTTT
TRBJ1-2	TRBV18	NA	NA	CASSLDVYGYTF	TGTGCCAGCTCCCTCGACGTCTATGGCTACACCTTC
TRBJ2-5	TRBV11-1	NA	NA	CASSLSPGRVGETQYF	TGTGCCAGCAGCTTATCCCCGGGCAGGGTGGGCGAGACCCAGTACTTC
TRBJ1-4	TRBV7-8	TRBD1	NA	CASRPDRGRFGKLFF	TGTGCCAGCAGGCCAGACAGGGGGCGGTTCGGAAAACTGTTTTTT
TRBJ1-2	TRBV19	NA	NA	CASSIVRAGCGYTF	TGTGCCAGTAGTATAGTGAGGGCAGGGTGCGGCTACACCTTC
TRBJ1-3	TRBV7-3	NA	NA	CASSLGTSGNTIYF	TGTGCCAGCAGCTTGGGCACCTCTGGAAACACCATATATTTT
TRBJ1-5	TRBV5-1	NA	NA	CASSPGQEGQPQHF	TGCGCCAGCAGCCCGGGGCAGGAAGGCCAGCCCCAGCATTTT
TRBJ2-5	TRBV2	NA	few	CASHLGKTQYF	TGTGCCAGCCATTTAGGGAAGACCCAGTACTTC
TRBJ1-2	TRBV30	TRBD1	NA	CAWARITGVNGYTF	TGTGCCTGGGCACGGATAACAGGGGTCAATGGCTACACCTTC
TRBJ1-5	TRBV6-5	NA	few	CASSLHLGQPQHF	TGTGCCAGCAGCCTACACCTGGGTCAGCCCCAGCATTTT